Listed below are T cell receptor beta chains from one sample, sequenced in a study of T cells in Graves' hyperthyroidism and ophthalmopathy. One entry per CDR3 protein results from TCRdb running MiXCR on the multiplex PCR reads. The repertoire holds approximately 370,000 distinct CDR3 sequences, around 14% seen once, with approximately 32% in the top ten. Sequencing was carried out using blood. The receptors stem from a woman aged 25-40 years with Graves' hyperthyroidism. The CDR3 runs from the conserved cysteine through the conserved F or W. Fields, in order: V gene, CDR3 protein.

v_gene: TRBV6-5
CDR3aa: CASSYADAGNYEQYF

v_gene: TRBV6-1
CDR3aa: CASREGGSLHF

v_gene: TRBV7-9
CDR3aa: CASSRDIPYEQYF

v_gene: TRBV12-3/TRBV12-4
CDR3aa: CASSRRGGYTF

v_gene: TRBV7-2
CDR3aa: CASSLVSGGRSSTGELFF

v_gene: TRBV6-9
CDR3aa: CASGYKGPPQSNEQFF

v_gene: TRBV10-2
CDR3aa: CASRESDSYNEQFF

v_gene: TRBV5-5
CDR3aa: CASSSRGGGLYNEQFF

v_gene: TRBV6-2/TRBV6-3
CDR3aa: CASGVAVTYEQYF

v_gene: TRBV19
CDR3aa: CASIGASGKLRIPSRMDTQYF

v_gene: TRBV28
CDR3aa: CASRGETQYF

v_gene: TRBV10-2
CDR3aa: CASSDLSGEQYF

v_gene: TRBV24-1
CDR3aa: CATSDRRDGSQETQYF

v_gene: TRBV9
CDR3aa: CASSVGSASLEQFF

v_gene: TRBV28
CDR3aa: CASGIQVMNTEAFF

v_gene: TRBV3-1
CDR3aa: CASSDLTEAFF

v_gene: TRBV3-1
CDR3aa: CASSRDRLAGYEQFF

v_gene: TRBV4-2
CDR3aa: CASSQGGDGSGTDTQYF

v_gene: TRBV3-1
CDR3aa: CASRGTSGRAREQYF

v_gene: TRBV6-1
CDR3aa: CASTQGQFAETQYF

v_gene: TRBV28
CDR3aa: CASSFQHNQPQHF

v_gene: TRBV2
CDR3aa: CASSKQGGTEAFF

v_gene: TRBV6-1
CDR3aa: CASRNSGERTLNTEAFF

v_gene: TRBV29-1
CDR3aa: CSVGDTEAFF

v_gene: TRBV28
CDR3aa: CASSLSGLELFF

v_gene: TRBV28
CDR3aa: CASSLRGGSWETQYF

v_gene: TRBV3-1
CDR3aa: CASSHFGYNEKLFF

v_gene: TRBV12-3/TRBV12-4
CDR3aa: CASSYTSGSYEQYF

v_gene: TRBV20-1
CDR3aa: CSARDPREVQQETQYF

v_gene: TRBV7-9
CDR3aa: CASSHTGKFEQFF

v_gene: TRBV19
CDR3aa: CASTEHGTGYQPQHF

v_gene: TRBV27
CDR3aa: CASRTGGHYEQYF

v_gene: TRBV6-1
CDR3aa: CASSDTWGAGQPQHF

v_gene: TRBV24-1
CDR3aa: CATSDFRGYEQYF

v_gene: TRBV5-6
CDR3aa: CASSFGVDGTEAFF

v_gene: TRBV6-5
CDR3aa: CASSSALGTGELFF

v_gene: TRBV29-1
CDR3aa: CSVDLAPTDTQYF

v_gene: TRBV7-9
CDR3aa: CASSSGLELNEQYF

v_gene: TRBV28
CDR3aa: CASSSRIRHNSPLHF

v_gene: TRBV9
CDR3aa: CASSVEGADTQYF

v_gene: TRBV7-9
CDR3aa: CASSRDRGEKLFF

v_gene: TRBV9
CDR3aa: CASSSGNVLGGELFF

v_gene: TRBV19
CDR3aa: CASTGDSGNTIYF

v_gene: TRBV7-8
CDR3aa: CASSFGPQETQYF

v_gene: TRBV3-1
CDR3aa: CASSQDVAGEGNTIYF

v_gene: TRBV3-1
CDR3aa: CASSSSGQPYNEQFF

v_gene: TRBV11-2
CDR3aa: CASSSLTVRMDTQYF

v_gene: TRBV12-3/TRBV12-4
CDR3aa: CASSFDRTTYEQYF

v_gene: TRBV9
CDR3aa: CASSVSADGNTIYF

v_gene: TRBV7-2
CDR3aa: CASSLVGQGGYEQFF

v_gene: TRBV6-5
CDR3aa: CASSYRRPGQGIGETQYF

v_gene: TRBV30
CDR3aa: CAWSVGRRGGEQFF

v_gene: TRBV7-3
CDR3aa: CASSLQSGSLYEQYF